Listed below are T cell receptor beta chains from one sample, sequenced in a study of shared T cell receptors in the human thymus. Sequencing used immunoSEQ multiplex PCR; TCRdb keeps in-frame clones, though not all of them. The sample shows about 710,000 clones, over 75% of them seen only once. These data also featured in a second study, about human thymus T cells.

Material for sequencing was thymocytes. The origin of the receptors is a boy younger than two with a congenital heart defect. CDR3s include the opening cysteine and the closing phenylalanine or tryptophan. Some rows mark clone size as missing; the rest say once, few, many or name a class of expanded clone.

v_call: TRBV15; clone_size: .; j_call: TRBJ2-1; cdr3_aa: CATSSGLVYNEQFF
v_call: TRBV9; clone_size: few; j_call: TRBJ2-5; cdr3_aa: CARDRREDGREETQYF
v_call: TRBV5-4; clone_size: .; j_call: TRBJ2-1; cdr3_aa: CASSPETSGGAYNEQFF
v_call: TRBV14; clone_size: .; j_call: TRBJ1-4; cdr3_aa: CASSQLYGYHEKLFF
v_call: TRBV25-1; clone_size: .; j_call: TRBJ2-7; cdr3_aa: CASSPFLGPSEQYF
v_call: TRBV6-6; clone_size: .; j_call: TRBJ2-7; cdr3_aa: CASSYSGDYEQYF
v_call: TRBV28; clone_size: .; j_call: TRBJ2-1; cdr3_aa: CASSLSPATSGGQDNEQFF
v_call: TRBV5-1; clone_size: .; j_call: TRBJ1-1; cdr3_aa: CASSCSGDVNTEAFF
v_call: TRBV7-9; clone_size: .; j_call: TRBJ2-3; cdr3_aa: CATYRIGDTQYF
v_call: TRBV9; clone_size: .; j_call: TRBJ1-6; cdr3_aa: CASSSGHREQNSPLHF
v_call: TRBV4-2; clone_size: .; j_call: TRBJ1-1; cdr3_aa: CASREATGWVMNTEAFF
v_call: TRBV10-3; clone_size: .; j_call: TRBJ1-1; cdr3_aa: CAISETVPGTEAFF
v_call: TRBV10-2; clone_size: .; j_call: TRBJ1-5; cdr3_aa: CASRAGAGNQPQHF
v_call: TRBV4-3; clone_size: .; j_call: TRBJ2-5; cdr3_aa: CASSQDSARSQETQYF
v_call: TRBV30; clone_size: .; j_call: TRBJ2-7; cdr3_aa: CAWRTGGDEQYF
v_call: TRBV15; clone_size: .; j_call: TRBJ2-7; cdr3_aa: CATSRGRTLSSYEQYF
v_call: TRBV19; clone_size: once; j_call: TRBJ2-2; cdr3_aa: CASADRGGPSPAGELFF
v_call: TRBV27; clone_size: .; j_call: TRBJ2-1; cdr3_aa: CASSPSRNEQFF
v_call: TRBV11-2; clone_size: .; j_call: TRBJ1-1; cdr3_aa: CASSTLRSGTEAFF
v_call: TRBV6-1; clone_size: .; j_call: TRBJ2-5; cdr3_aa: CASSTDRGPSETQYF
v_call: TRBV28; clone_size: .; j_call: TRBJ1-5; cdr3_aa: CASSPHLGQGLSGGQPQHF
v_call: TRBV10-1; clone_size: .; j_call: TRBJ2-1; cdr3_aa: CASSSRTRDGWDEQFF
v_call: TRBV13; clone_size: once; j_call: TRBJ2-7; cdr3_aa: CASSPKALTGTTYEQYF
v_call: TRBV10-1; clone_size: .; j_call: TRBJ1-1; cdr3_aa: CASSATDSHTEAFF
v_call: TRBV6-5; clone_size: .; j_call: TRBJ2-2; cdr3_aa: CASSYGLGQDTGELFF
v_call: TRBV4-3; clone_size: .; j_call: TRBJ2-2; cdr3_aa: CASSSRTGRNTGGELFF
v_call: TRBV4-3; clone_size: few; j_call: TRBJ1-2; cdr3_aa: CASSHSRGYGYTF
v_call: TRBV5-4; clone_size: .; j_call: TRBJ2-3; cdr3_aa: CASSRTSSPTDTQYF
v_call: TRBV10-2; clone_size: once; j_call: TRBJ2-2; cdr3_aa: CASSEGLAWGTGELFF
v_call: TRBV25-1; clone_size: .; j_call: TRBJ2-1; cdr3_aa: CASSESARDRKSYNEQFF
v_call: TRBV6-6; clone_size: .; j_call: TRBJ2-7; cdr3_aa: CASSYSEGISYEQYF
v_call: TRBV2; clone_size: .; j_call: TRBJ1-4; cdr3_aa: CASSERQRNEKLFF
v_call: TRBV4-3; clone_size: .; j_call: TRBJ2-3; cdr3_aa: CASSHYGGATDTQYF
v_call: TRBV15; clone_size: .; j_call: TRBJ2-1; cdr3_aa: CATSRGDRVNEQFF
v_call: TRBV4-3; clone_size: .; j_call: TRBJ2-1; cdr3_aa: CASSQDTPLGVSGRFFGDEQFF
v_call: TRBV12-5; clone_size: .; j_call: TRBJ1-3; cdr3_aa: CASGLVQTNSGNTIYF
v_call: TRBV9; clone_size: .; j_call: TRBJ2-1; cdr3_aa: CASSVALANEQFF
v_call: TRBV6-5; clone_size: .; j_call: TRBJ2-2; cdr3_aa: CASSYAGRNTGELFF
v_call: TRBV27; clone_size: .; j_call: TRBJ2-7; cdr3_aa: CASRSTGNYEQYF
v_call: TRBV9; clone_size: .; j_call: TRBJ2-2; cdr3_aa: CASSQTTQGYSTHGELFF
v_call: TRBV6-1; clone_size: few; j_call: TRBJ1-2; cdr3_aa: CASCEAPVDYGYTF
v_call: TRBV4-1; clone_size: once; j_call: TRBJ1-1; cdr3_aa: CASSRGPGENTEAFF
v_call: TRBV4-3; clone_size: few; j_call: TRBJ2-1; cdr3_aa: CASSQEASGRAEAKSPKFF
v_call: TRBV4-1; clone_size: .; j_call: TRBJ1-5; cdr3_aa: CASSQEGWWGQGAHSNQPQHF
v_call: TRBV12-5; clone_size: .; j_call: TRBJ1-5; cdr3_aa: CASSKQGSNQPQHF
v_call: TRBV6-4; clone_size: .; j_call: TRBJ2-3; cdr3_aa: CASSQTDTDTQYF
v_call: TRBV28; clone_size: .; j_call: TRBJ1-2; cdr3_aa: CASSPRGYYGYTF
v_call: TRBV23-1; clone_size: .; j_call: TRBJ1-1; cdr3_aa: CASSQSEGDPEAFF
v_call: TRBV6-1; clone_size: .; j_call: TRBJ1-4; cdr3_aa: CASSPLTGYQFF
v_call: TRBV21-1; clone_size: .; j_call: TRBJ1-2; cdr3_aa: CASSARTGRYYGYTF
v_call: TRBV28; clone_size: .; j_call: TRBJ2-2; cdr3_aa: CASGLGELFF
v_call: TRBV19; clone_size: .; j_call: TRBJ2-1; cdr3_aa: CASSNSAGGINEQFF
v_call: TRBV6-5; clone_size: .; j_call: TRBJ1-6; cdr3_aa: CASSPGQGASPLHF
v_call: TRBV30; clone_size: .; j_call: TRBJ1-1; cdr3_aa: CAWSSPGAMGYTEAFF
v_call: TRBV4-3; clone_size: few; j_call: .; cdr3_aa: CASSPDRGPYEQYF
v_call: TRBV10-3; clone_size: .; j_call: TRBJ1-5; cdr3_aa: CAISPGQGFHSNQPQHF
v_call: TRBV15; clone_size: .; j_call: TRBJ1-4; cdr3_aa: CATSRDTGCGEKLFF
v_call: TRBV14; clone_size: .; j_call: TRBJ2-2; cdr3_aa: CASSHPSGRSGELFF
v_call: TRBV4-1; clone_size: once; j_call: TRBJ2-2; cdr3_aa: CASSQEGRHHGGELFF
v_call: TRBV7-6; clone_size: .; j_call: TRBJ1-2; cdr3_aa: CASSLWGDRENGYTF